These 4 T cell receptor beta chains share one sample of origin, sequenced in a study of CD8 T cells in Susac syndrome. Random hexamers served to reverse transcribe roughly 0.5 to 1 ug RNA. TCRdb reprocessed the immunoSEQ multiplex PCR reads via MiXCR and lists one record per CDR3 protein. The table has about 400,000 distinct CDR3 sequences, 85% seen once. Material for sequencing was CD8+ T cells from PBMCs. These receptors were taken from a human donor with multiple sclerosis.

The chain employs TRBV7-9 and TRBJ1-5; D might be TRBD1 (5 bases). V lost 5 bases and J lost 4, with 9 bases in between. The germline gives CDR1 SEHNR, CDR2 FQNEAQ (reference sequence). The CDR3 sequence is 13 residues long. The CDR3 DNA sequence: TGTGCCAGCAGCACGACAGAGAATCAGCCCCAGCATTTT. Amino acid sequence: CASSTTENQPQHF.

The V gene is TRBV5-1, the J gene TRBJ1-4, with a possible D match to TRBD1 (6 bases). Trimming pared 4 bases from V and 3 bases from J, leaving 16 bases between. The germline V gene has CDR1 SGHRS and CDR2 YFSETQ. This CDR3 spans 16 amino acids. The CDR3 coding sequence is TGCGCCAGCAGCCACACAGGGCCGCGGGCTAATGAAAAACTGTTTTTT. Encoded protein: CASSHTGPRANEKLFF.

This chain links TRBV4-1 with TRBJ1-4; D is perhaps TRBD1 (6 bases). The length of the CDR3 is 15 residues. Germline CDR1 MGHRA, CDR2 YSYEKL. The V end lost 4 bases, the J end lost 5 bases, and 14 bases lay between the germline ends. The DNA of the CDR3 is TGCGCCAGCAGCCTATTGCCACAGGGCAATGAAAAACTGTTTTTT. Protein sequence: CASSLLPQGNEKLFF.

V is TRBV28 and J is TRBJ2-3; a possible D gene is TRBD1 (6 bases). CDR3 size: 16 residues. The ends were cut back, 3 bases at V and 0 bases at J, with 13 bases in the middle. From germline, CDR1 is MDHEN and CDR2 SYDVKM. CDR3 coding DNA: TGTGCCAGCAGTTTCCGAGACAGGACAAGCACAGATACGCAGTATTTT. It translates to CASSFRDRTSTDTQYF.